These 7 T cell receptor beta chains came from one sample sequenced in a study of T cells in Graves' hyperthyroidism and ophthalmopathy. From RNA transcripts, TCR beta CDR3 regions were amplified. HTBI primers were used for first-round RT-PCR of the TCR CDR3. TCRdb ran MiXCR on the multiplex PCR reads and lists one entry per CDR3 protein. The sample lists hundreds of thousands of distinct CDR3 sequences; roughly 15% were seen once. Sequencing was done on a sample of blood. The receptor source for this set is a man younger than 35 with Graves' ophthalmopathy.

This clonotype was detected ten times or more. The rearrangement joins TRBV7-9 to TRBJ2-7; D gene uncertain. CDR3 size: 12 residues. The V gene's germline CDR1 is SEHNR and CDR2 FQNEAQ (reference sequence). Trimming took 3 bases from V and 7 from J, leaving 10 bases between them. The DNA for the CDR3 is TGTGCCAGCAGCTTGTCCAATCGGGAGCAGTACTTC. Its translation: CASSLSNREQYF.

This clonotype was observed at least ten times. The chain employs TRBV6-5 and TRBJ2-4, with D possibly being TRBD2 (5 bases). The V gene lost 0 bases and the J gene lost 3 bases, with 24 bases spanning the gap. CDR1 is MNHEY and CDR2 is SVGAGI in the germline V gene. The CDR3 has 20 amino acids. CDR3 bases: TGTGCCAGCAGTTACTCGAGTTCGGGTTATCTCGAGGGTGTCAAAAACATTCAGTACTTC. Encoded protein: CASSYSSSGYLEGVKNIQYF.

This clonotype was counted a few times. A read error may explain this, as a much larger clone is one base away. The chain carries TRBV6-9 and TRBJ2-7; D may be TRBD2 (7 bases). Per germline, CDR1 MNHGY and CDR2 SVAAGI. V was cut by 4 bases and J by 7 bases, with 17 bases left in between. The CDR3 covers 14 residues. The DNA for the CDR3 is TGTGCCAGCAGTTCAGGACGGGGGGCGGGGGAGCAGTACTTC. It is translated as CASSSGRGAGEQYF.

The chain employs TRBV18 and TRBJ2-7; 11 bases line up with TRBD2. V shed 5 bases and J 0 bases; nucleotides not matched to a gene: 3. The V gene's germline CDR1 is KGHSH and CDR2 LQKENI. This CDR3 is built from 15 residues. The CDR3 DNA reads TGTGCCAGCTCAGGGACTAGCGGTAACTCCTACGAGCAGTACTTC. Its protein is CASSGTSGNSYEQYF.

This clonotype was counted ten times or more. This sequence joins TRBV30 and TRBJ1-2; 7 nucleotides line up with TRBD1. Trimming at V came to 2 bases and at J to 4 bases, leaving 16 bases not matched to a gene. Germline CDR1 reads GTSNPN; CDR2 reads SVGIG (reference sequence). CDR3 size: 17 residues. CDR3 region: CAWSRSGQLKSLYGYTF. DNA of the CDR3: TGTGCCTGGAGTAGGTCGGGACAGCTCAAAAGTCTCTATGGCTACACCTTC.

This chain links TRBV30 with TRBJ2-2; D is uncertain. Germline V gives CDR1 GTSNPN, CDR2 SVGIG (reference sequence). The CDR3 spans 13 residues. V lost 0 bases to trimming and J lost 2 bases, with 4 bases between them. Here the CDR3 DNA reads TGTGCCTGGAGTGTCCCTAACACCGGGGAGCTGTTTTTT. As protein: CAWSVPNTGELFF.

This clonotype was recorded many times. The V gene is TRBV5-6, the J gene TRBJ2-1, with D hard to call. From germline, CDR1 is SGHDT and CDR2 YYEEEE. V was clipped by 2 bases and J by 2 bases, with 11 bases between them. The length of the CDR3 is 15 residues. The CDR3 region is CASSLQGGAYNEQFF. The CDR3 bases are TGTGCCAGCAGCTTACAAGGCGGCGCCTACAATGAGCAGTTCTTC.